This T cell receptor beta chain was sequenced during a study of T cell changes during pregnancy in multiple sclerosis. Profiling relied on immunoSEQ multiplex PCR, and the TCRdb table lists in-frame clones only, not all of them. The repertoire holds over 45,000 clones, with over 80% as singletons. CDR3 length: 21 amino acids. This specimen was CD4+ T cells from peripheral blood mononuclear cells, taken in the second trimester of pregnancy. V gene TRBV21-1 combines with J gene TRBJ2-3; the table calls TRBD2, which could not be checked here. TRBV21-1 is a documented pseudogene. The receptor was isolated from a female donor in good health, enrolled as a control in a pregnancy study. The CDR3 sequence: CASSKAGTSGSGIGDTDTQYF. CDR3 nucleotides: TGTGCCAGCAGCAAAGCTGGGACTAGCGGGAGCGGGATAGGTGATACAGATACGCAGTATTTT.